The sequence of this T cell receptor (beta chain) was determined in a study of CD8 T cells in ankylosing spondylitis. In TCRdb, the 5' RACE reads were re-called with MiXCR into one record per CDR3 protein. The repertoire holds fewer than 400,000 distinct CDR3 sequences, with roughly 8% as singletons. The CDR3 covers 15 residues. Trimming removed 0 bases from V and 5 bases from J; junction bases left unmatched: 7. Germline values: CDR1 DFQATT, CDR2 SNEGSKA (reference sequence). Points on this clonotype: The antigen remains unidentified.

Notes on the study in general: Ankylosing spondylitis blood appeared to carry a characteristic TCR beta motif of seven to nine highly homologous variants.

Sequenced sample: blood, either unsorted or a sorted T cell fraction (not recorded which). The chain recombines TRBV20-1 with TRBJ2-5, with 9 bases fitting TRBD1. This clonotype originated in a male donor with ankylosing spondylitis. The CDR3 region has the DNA TGCAGTGCTAGAGAGTTACAGGGGGCGCCTGAGACCCAGTACTTC. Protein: CSARELQGAPETQYF.